The sequence of this T cell receptor beta chain was determined in a study of Ad26.COV2.S vaccination and SARS-CoV-2 variants. Method: immunoSEQ multiplex PCR; TCRdb's copy keeps in-frame clones and lacks some. The repertoire has approximately 340,000 clones, around 90% of them found once; the top ten carry under 5%. V was clipped by 0 bases and J by 1 base; unmatched bases: 5. The CDR3 covers 16 residues. Germline CDR1 reads SGHVS; CDR2 reads FQNEAQ. Study-wide findings and caveats: CD8+ and CD4+ T cells specific for spike reportedly responded with substantial breadth after vaccination. Vaccine and placebo groups showed comparable non-spike TCR breadth. Analyses of TCR breadth and depth may have underestimated total T cell responses. Ad26.COV2.S recipients had broader spike-specific TCRs (P = 0.0014).

This clone showed up just a few times. The antigen is not known. The chain joins TRBV7-8 to TRBJ1-1; 7 nucleotides line up with TRBD1. Sample: peripheral blood, taken after recovery from COVID-19. This receptor was obtained from a human donor who had recovered from COVID-19. As DNA, the CDR3 is TGTGCCAGCAGCTTAGCCGAGACAGGGAGGAACACTGAAGCTTTCTTT. Translating gives CASSLAETGRNTEAFF. Full variable domain (rest looked up from reference TRBV7-8 and TRBJ1-1): GAGVSQSPRYKVAKRGQDVALRCDPISGHVSLFWYQQALGQGPEFLTYFQNEAQLDKSGLPSDRFFAERPEGSVSTLKIQRTQQEDSAVYLCASSLAETGRNTEAFFGQGTRLTVV.